This TCR beta chain came from a study of blood T cell repertoires in COVID-19. Some clones are missing from TCRdb's copy, which holds only in-frame ones; the method was immunoSEQ multiplex PCR. The sample holds 130,000 to 150,000 clones, about 82% seen once. The V gene end was trimmed by 4 bases and the J gene end by 5 bases; junction bases not matched to a gene: 5. CDR3 size: 15 residues. Germline values: CDR1 LNHDA, CDR2 SQIVND (reference sequence). This clone was counted a few times. The TCR sequence derives from a middle-aged woman with active or convalescent COVID-19. Sample: peripheral blood. The gene calls are TRBV19 and TRBJ1-5, with 10 bases identical to TRBD1. CDR3 in amino acids: CASSTHGQGDQPQHF. The CDR3 DNA is TGTGCCAGTAGTACCCACGGACAGGGGGATCAGCCCCAGCATTTT.